The 26 T cell receptor beta chains presented below share a single source sample, sequenced in a study of technical replicates of blood from several donors. Libraries were prepared by immunoSEQ multiplex PCR; TCRdb keeps only in-frame clonotypes and omits some of them. This table has about 94,000 clones, 90% to 96% appearing once. The specimen was T cells isolated from PBMCs. These receptors were taken from a human donor in good health.

The chain recombines TRBV11-2 with TRBJ1-1, with TRBD1 identical over 7 bases. J was trimmed by 4 bases and V by 1 base; bases with no gene match: 3. Germline lookup yields CDR1 SGHAT and CDR2 FQNNGV. This CDR3 is 14 amino acids long. This chain's CDR3 is CASSLGQGPTEAFF. The CDR3 DNA sequence: TGTGCCAGCAGCTTAGGACAGGGTCCCACTGAAGCTTTCTTT.

The genes are TRBV5-1 and TRBJ2-5, with a tentative D call TRBD1 (6 bases). V lost 3 bases to trimming and J lost 1 base, with 10 bases between them. Per germline, CDR1 SGHRS and CDR2 YFSETQ. This CDR3 is 14 amino acids long. The CDR3 region is CASSYGQSQETQYF. CDR3 DNA: TGCGCCAGCAGCTATGGACAGAGCCAAGAGACCCAGTACTTC.

The CDR3 DNA follows: TGTGCCAGCAGCCGAGGGGACAGGTTGAGCGTAGATACGCAGTATTTT. It yields the protein CASSRGDRLSVDTQYF. This chain links TRBV5-8 with TRBJ2-3, with 8 bases that match TRBD1. Per germline, CDR1 SGHTS and CDR2 YDEGEE. V dropped 4 bases and J dropped 5; count of bases not matched to a gene: 12. The CDR3 consists of 16 residues. Full variable domain (remainder filled in from reference TRBV5-8 and TRBJ2-3): EAGVTQSPTHLIKTRGQQATLRCSPISGHTSVYWYQQALGLGLQFLLWYDEGEERNRGNFPPRFSGRQFPNYSSELNVNALELEDSALYLCASSRGDRLSVDTQYFGPGTRLTVL.

The chain links TRBV9 to TRBJ1-4; D is unclear. The V gene's germline CDR1 is SGDLS and CDR2 YYNGEE. CDR3 length equals 14 residues. V was cut by 2 bases and J by 7 bases, with 12 bases left in between. CDR3 bases: TGTGCCAGCAGCGTTGGTGACACCTTTGAAAAACTGTTTTTT. It codes for CASSVGDTFEKLFF.

This sequence joins TRBV5-1 and TRBJ2-7; TRBD2 aligns across 7 bases. Germline trimming cut 0 bases from V and 6 bases from J; bases unmatched to any gene: 12. The CDR3 covers 16 residues. From germline, CDR1 is SGHRS and CDR2 YFSETQ. The chain's CDR3 is CASSLGGWLAAREQYF. DNA of the CDR3: TGCGCCAGCAGCTTGGGGGGATGGCTAGCGGCGCGCGAGCAGTACTTC.

V is TRBV9 and J is TRBJ2-3; TRBD2 matches 11 bases. Germline-derived CDR1 and CDR2 are SGDLS and YYNGEE. Trimming removed 4 bases from V and 7 bases from J; junction bases left unmatched: 11. This CDR3 is 16 amino acids long. Written as DNA, the CDR3 is TGTGCCAGCAGCCCTAGGACTAGCGGGTGGGTATATACGCAGTATTTT. As protein: CASSPRTSGWVYTQYF.

The chain uses TRBV11-2 and TRBJ2-4; D gene unclear. Germline V gives CDR1 SGHAT, CDR2 FQNNGV. Trimming took 3 bases from V and 2 from J, leaving 17 bases between them. The CDR3 consists of 17 residues. CDR3 bases: TGTGCCAGCAGCTTTGGGCCATCGATTGGTACCAAAAACATTCAGTACTTC. Translated: CASSFGPSIGTKNIQYF.

CDR3 sequence: CASRDRLNEQFF. As DNA, the CDR3 is TGTGCCAGCAGGGACAGGTTGAATGAGCAGTTCTTC. The J gene is TRBJ2-1, the V gene TRBV28; 7 nucleotides align to TRBD1. J lost 7 bases, V lost 6 bases, and 3 bases had no gene match. The CDR3 runs to 12 residues. Germline V gene lookup returns CDR1 MDHEN and CDR2 SYDVKM. Complete variable domain (other parts from reference TRBV28 and TRBJ2-1): DVKVTQSSRYLVKRTGEKVFLECVQDMDHENMFWYRQDPGLGLRLIYFSYDVKMKEKGDIPEGYSVSREKKERFSLILESASTNQTSMYLCASRDRLNEQFFGPGTRLTVL.

The chain uses TRBV29-1 and TRBJ1-2, with a weak D call TRBD1 (6 bases). The germline V and J ends were trimmed by 4 bases and 0 bases, with 15 bases remaining between them. Germline V gene sequence: CDR1 SQVTM, CDR2 ANQGSEA. The CDR3 consists of 15 residues. CDR3 protein: CSVVGAHSANYGYTF. For the CDR3, the DNA is TGCAGCGTTGTGGGGGCCCACTCAGCTAACTATGGCTACACCTTC. Full variable domain (outside the CDR3, taken from reference TRBV29-1 and TRBJ1-2): SAVISQKPSRDICQRGTSLTIQCQVDSQVTMMFWYRQQPGQSLTLIATANQGSEATYESGFVIDKFPISRPNLTFSTLTVSNMSPEDSSIYLCSVVGAHSANYGYTFGSGTRLTVV.

The chain couples TRBV28 to TRBJ2-1; possibly TRBD1 for D (6 bases). The V gene lost 3 bases and the J gene lost 4 bases, with 16 bases spanning the gap. Germline V CDR1 and CDR2: MDHEN, SYDVKM. The CDR3 consists of 16 residues. CDR3 sequence reads: CASSLGRIGGYNEQFF. The DNA for the CDR3 is TGTGCCAGCAGTTTGGGCAGGATAGGGGGTTACAATGAGCAGTTCTTC.

The CDR3 DNA reads as TGTGCCAGCAGTGAACGGCAGGGGGGTTCACCCCTCCACTTT. The encoded protein is CASSERQGGSPLHF. The chain is built from TRBV6-1 and TRBJ1-6; 7 bases fit TRBD1. J lost 9 bases, V lost 2 bases, and 4 bases had no gene match. Germline V lookup: CDR1 MNHNS, CDR2 SASEGT. The CDR3 runs 14 residues.

In DNA, the CDR3 is TGTGCCAGCTCTCCGGGGAGGACTGAAGCTTTCTTT. Encoded protein: CASSPGRTEAFF. The chain employs TRBV11-2 and TRBJ1-1; no firm D call. The CDR3 runs to 12 residues. V lost 8 bases and J lost 5, with 12 bases in between. Per germline, CDR1 SGHAT and CDR2 FQNNGV.

The chain has TRBV28 and TRBJ2-3; 8 bases align to TRBD2. V gave up 7 bases and J gave up 4 bases; unmatched junction bases: 7. The CDR3 extends over 14 amino acids. The germline V gene has CDR1 MDHEN and CDR2 SYDVKM. The CDR3 reads CASTRAGDPDTQYF. CDR3 in DNA: TGTGCCAGCACACGAGCGGGGGACCCAGATACGCAGTATTTT.

This clone came up once. The V call is TRBV4-2, the J call TRBJ2-7, with 8 nucleotides matching TRBD2. V gave up 0 bases and J gave up 4 bases; unmatched junction bases: 8. The CDR3 is 16 amino acids. From germline, CDR1 is LGHNA and CDR2 YNFKEQ. The CDR3 sequence is CASSQELSGLGYEQYF. The CDR3 DNA sequence: TGTGCCAGCAGCCAAGAGTTGTCGGGACTAGGTTACGAGCAGTACTTC.

V is TRBV27 and J is TRBJ2-1; TRBD1 might be the D (5 bases). This CDR3 has 13 amino acids. The germline V gene encodes CDR1 MNHEY and CDR2 SMNVEV (reference sequence). Trimming took 9 bases from V and 0 from J, leaving 9 bases between them. The CDR3 DNA follows: TGTGCCAGTGGGGCAAGCTCCTACAATGAGCAGTTCTTC. It encodes CASGASSYNEQFF.

The chain is built from TRBV7-6 and TRBJ2-5, with D uncertain. The CDR3 runs to 13 residues. CDR1 SGHVS and CDR2 FNYEAQ come from the germline V gene. Trimming took off 5 bases at V and 5 bases at J, with 12 bases between the two ends. The CDR3 sequence is CASSLTGLETQYF. Here the CDR3 DNA reads TGTGCCAGCAGCCTGACGGGTCTGGAGACCCAGTACTTC.

The V call is TRBV10-3, the J call TRBJ2-1, with 7 positions matching TRBD1. The V and J ends lost 5 bases and 10 bases, in that order; junction bases with no gene match: 8. Germline CDR1 is ENHRY and CDR2 is SYGVKD. CDR3 length equals 13 residues. The CDR3 protein is CAISPTTDREQFF. CDR3 DNA sequence: TGTGCCATCAGTCCAACAACGGACAGGGAGCAGTTCTTC.

The CDR3 sequence: CASSRDRANEKLFF. CDR3 DNA sequence: TGTGCCAGCAGTAGAGACAGGGCGAATGAAAAACTGTTTTTT. The chain is built from TRBV6-6 and TRBJ1-4; 7 bases fit TRBD1. Germline V lookup: CDR1 MNHNY, CDR2 SVGAGI (reference sequence). The V gene end was trimmed by 5 bases and the J gene end by 5 bases; junction bases not matched to a gene: 5. This CDR3 spans 14 amino acids.

The chain is built from TRBV5-1 and TRBJ2-1; TRBD1 matches at 7 bases. Germline V gene lookup returns CDR1 SGHRS and CDR2 YFSETQ. CDR3 length: 16 amino acids. V was pared by 0 bases and J by 1 base, with 4 bases of the junction left unmatched. CDR3 sequence reads: CASSLEGAGSYNEQFF. In DNA, the CDR3 is TGCGCCAGCAGCTTGGAGGGGGCGGGTTCCTACAATGAGCAGTTCTTC.

The V and J genes are TRBV7-6 and TRBJ2-1, with unresolved D. With 4 bases removed from V and 6 bases from J, the gap between germline ends came to 13 bases. Germline lookup yields CDR1 SGHVS and CDR2 FNYEAQ. CDR3 length equals 14 residues. In DNA, the CDR3 is TGTGCCAGCAGCTCCTCTCTCGAACTCAATGAGCAGTTCTTC. Amino acids: CASSSSLELNEQFF.

The DNA of the CDR3 is TGTGCCAGCTCAACGGGGAACACTGAAGCTTTCTTT. It encodes CASSTGNTEAFF. The chain is built from TRBV27 and TRBJ1-1; D is uncertain. The CDR3 length is 12 residues. Trimming cost V 8 bases and J 1 base, with 8 bases left between them. Germline V lookup: CDR1 MNHEY, CDR2 SMNVEV (reference sequence).

V and J are TRBV7-2 and TRBJ2-5, with D tentatively TRBD2 (5 bases). CDR1 and CDR2 (germline): SGHTA, FQGNSA. Trimming shortened V by 7 bases and J by 2 bases, and 23 bases separated the two germline ends. The CDR3 totals 17 residues. The CDR3 coding sequence is TGTGCCAGCACCCTGCAGGCTGGGAGAGGTGTACAAGAGACCCAGTACTTC. Residues: CASTLQAGRGVQETQYF.

The chain links TRBV10-1 to TRBJ1-1; TRBD1 matches at 9 bases. The CDR3 runs 13 residues. The V gene end was trimmed by 8 bases and the J gene end by 11 bases; junction bases not matched to a gene: 12. Germline V gene data show CDR1 as WNHNN and CDR2 as SYGVQD (reference sequence). CDR3 sequence reads: CASARDRAFSAFF. The CDR3 DNA follows: TGCGCCAGCGCCCGGGACAGGGCGTTCTCGGCTTTCTTT.

This clone was recorded only once. This chain uses TRBV4-1 with TRBJ2-7, with TRBD2 identical over 10 bases. The CDR3 has 16 residues. Germline CDR1 is MGHRA and CDR2 is YSYEKL. The V gene end was trimmed by 2 bases and the J gene end by 2 bases; junction bases not matched to a gene: 6. CDR3 region: CASSQTGLAVPYEQYF. As DNA, the CDR3 is TGCGCCAGCAGCCAAACTGGACTAGCGGTACCCTACGAGCAGTACTTC.

The V call is TRBV12-2, the J call TRBJ1-2; TRBD1, the table's D call, was not compared with the DNA. TRBV12-2 is annotated as a pseudogene. The CDR3 totals 16 residues. CDR3 residues: CASRLLPGQENYGYTF. As DNA, the CDR3 is TGTGCAAGTCGCTTATTACCCGGACAGGAGAACTATGGCTACACCTTC.

This clone was observed a single time. V gene TRBV12-2 combines with J gene TRBJ2-1; the tabulated D call, TRBD2, remains unverified against the DNA. TRBV12-2 is a pseudogene segment. CDR3 length equals 13 residues. The CDR3 loop is CASRLGLANLQFF. In DNA form, the CDR3 reads TGTGCAAGTCGCTTAGGACTAGCCAATTTGCAGTTCTTC.